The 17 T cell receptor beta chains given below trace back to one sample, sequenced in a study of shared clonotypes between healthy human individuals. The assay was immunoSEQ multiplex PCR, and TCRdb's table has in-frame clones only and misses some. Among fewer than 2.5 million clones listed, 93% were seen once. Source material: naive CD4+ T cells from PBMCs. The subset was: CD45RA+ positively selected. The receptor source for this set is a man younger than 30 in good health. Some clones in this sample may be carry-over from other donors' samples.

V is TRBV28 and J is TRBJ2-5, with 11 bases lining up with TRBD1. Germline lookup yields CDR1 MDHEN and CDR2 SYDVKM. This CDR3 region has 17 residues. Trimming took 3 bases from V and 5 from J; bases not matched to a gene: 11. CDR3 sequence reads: CASSLDRTGGLGETQYF. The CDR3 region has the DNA TGTGCCAGCAGTTTGGACAGGACAGGGGGCCTCGGGGAGACCCAGTACTTC. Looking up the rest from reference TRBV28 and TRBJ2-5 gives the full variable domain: DVKVTQSSRYLVKRTGEKVFLECVQDMDHENMFWYRQDPGLGLRLIYFSYDVKMKEKGDIPEGYSVSREKKERFSLILESASTNQTSMYLCASSLDRTGGLGETQYFGPGTRLLVL.

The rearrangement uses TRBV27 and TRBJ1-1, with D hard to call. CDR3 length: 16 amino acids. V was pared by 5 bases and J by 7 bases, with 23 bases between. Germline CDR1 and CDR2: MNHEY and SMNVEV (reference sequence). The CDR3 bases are TGTGCCAGCAGTACCCGCTGGGTCCGTCCTACGCTTGAAGCTTTCTTT. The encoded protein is CASSTRWVRPTLEAFF.

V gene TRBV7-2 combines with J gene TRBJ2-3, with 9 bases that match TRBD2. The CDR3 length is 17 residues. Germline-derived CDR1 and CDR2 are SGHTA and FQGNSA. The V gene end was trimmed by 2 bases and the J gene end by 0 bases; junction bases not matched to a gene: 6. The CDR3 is CASSLLGTSKSTDTQYF. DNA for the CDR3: TGTGCCAGCAGCTTATTAGGGACTAGCAAGAGCACAGATACGCAGTATTTT.

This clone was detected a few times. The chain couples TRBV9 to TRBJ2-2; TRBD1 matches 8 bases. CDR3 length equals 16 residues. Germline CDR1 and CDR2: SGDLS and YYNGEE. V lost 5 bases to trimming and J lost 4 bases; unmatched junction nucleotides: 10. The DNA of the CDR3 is TGTGCCAGCAGTGTTACGGGACAGGTGGGCACCGGGGAGCTGTTTTTT. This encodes CASSVTGQVGTGELFF.

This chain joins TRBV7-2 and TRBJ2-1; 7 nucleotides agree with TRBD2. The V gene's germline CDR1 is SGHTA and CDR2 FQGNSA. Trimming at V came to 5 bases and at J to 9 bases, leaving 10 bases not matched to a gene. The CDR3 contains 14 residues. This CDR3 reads CASSPSGVITEQFF. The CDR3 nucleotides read TGTGCCAGCAGCCCGAGCGGGGTTATCACTGAGCAGTTCTTC.

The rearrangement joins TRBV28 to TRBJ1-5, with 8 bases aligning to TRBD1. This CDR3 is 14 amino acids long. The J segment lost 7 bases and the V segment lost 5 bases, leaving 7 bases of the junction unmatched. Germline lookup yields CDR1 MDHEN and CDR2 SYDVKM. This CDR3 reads CASSQTGAKQPQHF. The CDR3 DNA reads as TGTGCCAGCAGTCAGACAGGGGCGAAACAGCCCCAGCATTTT.

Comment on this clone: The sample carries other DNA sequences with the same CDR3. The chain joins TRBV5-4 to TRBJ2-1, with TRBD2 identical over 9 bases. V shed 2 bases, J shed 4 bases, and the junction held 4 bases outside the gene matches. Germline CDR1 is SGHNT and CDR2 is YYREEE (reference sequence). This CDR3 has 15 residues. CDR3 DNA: TGTGCCAGCAGCTTTAGTAGCGGGAGTTACAATGAGCAGTTCTTC. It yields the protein CASSFSSGSYNEQFF.

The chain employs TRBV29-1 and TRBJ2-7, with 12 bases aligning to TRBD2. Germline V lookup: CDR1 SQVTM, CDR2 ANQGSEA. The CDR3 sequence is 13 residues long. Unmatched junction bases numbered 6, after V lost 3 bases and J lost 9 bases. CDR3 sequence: CSVETSGSVGQYF. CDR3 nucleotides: TGCAGCGTTGAGACTAGCGGGAGTGTCGGGCAGTACTTC.

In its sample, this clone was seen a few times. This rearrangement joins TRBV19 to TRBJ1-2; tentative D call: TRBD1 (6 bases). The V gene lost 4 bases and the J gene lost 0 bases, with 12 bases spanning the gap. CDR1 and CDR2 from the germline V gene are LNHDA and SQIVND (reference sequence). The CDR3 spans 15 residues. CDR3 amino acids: CASSKWTATNYGYTF. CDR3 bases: TGTGCCAGTAGTAAATGGACAGCTACTAACTATGGCTACACCTTC.

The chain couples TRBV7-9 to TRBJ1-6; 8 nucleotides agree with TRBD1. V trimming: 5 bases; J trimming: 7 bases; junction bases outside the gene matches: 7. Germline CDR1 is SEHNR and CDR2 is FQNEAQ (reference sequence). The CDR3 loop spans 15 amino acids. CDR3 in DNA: TGTGCCAGCAGCGTCCGACAGGGGATGAATTCACCCCTCCACTTT. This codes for CASSVRQGMNSPLHF.

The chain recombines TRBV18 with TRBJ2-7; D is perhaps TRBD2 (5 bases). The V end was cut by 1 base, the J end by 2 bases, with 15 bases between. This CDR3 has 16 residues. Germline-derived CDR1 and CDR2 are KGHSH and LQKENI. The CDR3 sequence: CASSPRGIRVAYEQYF. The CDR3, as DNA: TGTGCCAGCTCACCACGAGGGATTAGGGTTGCCTACGAGCAGTACTTC. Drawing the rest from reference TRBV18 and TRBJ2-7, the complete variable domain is NAGVMQNPRHLVRRRGQEARLRCSPMKGHSHVYWYRQLPEEGLKFMVYLQKENIIDESGMPKERFSAEFPKEGPSILRIQQVVRGDSAAYFCASSPRGIRVAYEQYFGPGTRLTVT.

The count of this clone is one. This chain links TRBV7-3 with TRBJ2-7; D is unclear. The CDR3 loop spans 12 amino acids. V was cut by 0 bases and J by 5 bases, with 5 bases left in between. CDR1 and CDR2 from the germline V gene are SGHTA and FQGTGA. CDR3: CASSLTLHEQYF. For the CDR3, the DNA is TGTGCCAGCAGCTTAACCTTGCACGAGCAGTACTTC.

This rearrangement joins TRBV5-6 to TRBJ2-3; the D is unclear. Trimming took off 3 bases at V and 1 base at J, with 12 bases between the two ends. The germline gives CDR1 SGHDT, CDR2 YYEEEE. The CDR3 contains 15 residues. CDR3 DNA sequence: TGTGCCAGCAGCTCAAGGCATGCGCGCACAGATACGCAGTATTTT. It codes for CASSSRHARTDTQYF.

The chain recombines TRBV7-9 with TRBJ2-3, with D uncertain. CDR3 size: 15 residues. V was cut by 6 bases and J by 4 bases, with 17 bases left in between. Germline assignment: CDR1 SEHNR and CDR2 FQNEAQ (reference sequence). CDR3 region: CASRSTRVVSDTQYF. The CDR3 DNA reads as TGTGCCAGCAGATCCACCCGGGTCGTTTCAGATACGCAGTATTTT.

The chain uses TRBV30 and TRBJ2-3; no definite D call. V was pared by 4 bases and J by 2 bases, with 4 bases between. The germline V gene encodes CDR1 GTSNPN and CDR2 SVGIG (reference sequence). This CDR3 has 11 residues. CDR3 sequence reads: CAWTFTDTQYF. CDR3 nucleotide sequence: TGTGCCTGGACTTTCACAGATACGCAGTATTTT.

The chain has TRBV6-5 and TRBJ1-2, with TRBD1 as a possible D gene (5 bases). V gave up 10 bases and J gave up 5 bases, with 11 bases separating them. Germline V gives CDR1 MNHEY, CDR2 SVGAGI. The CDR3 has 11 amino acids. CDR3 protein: CATGAGYGYTF. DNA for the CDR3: TGTGCCACTGGGGCTGGGTATGGCTACACCTTC.

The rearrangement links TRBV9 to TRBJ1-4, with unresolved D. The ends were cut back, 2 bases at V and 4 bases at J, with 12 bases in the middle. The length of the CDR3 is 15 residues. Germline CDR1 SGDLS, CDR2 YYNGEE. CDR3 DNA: TGTGCCAGCAGCGTCGCTACGGGGAATAATGAAAAACTGTTTTTT. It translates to CASSVATGNNEKLFF. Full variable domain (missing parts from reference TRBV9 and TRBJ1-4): DSGVTQTPKHLITATGQRVTLRCSPRSGDLSVYWYQQSLDQGLQFLIQYYNGEERAKGNILERFSAQQFPDLHSELNLSSLELGDSALYFCASSVATGNNEKLFFGSGTQLSVL.